This TCR beta chain was captured by sequencing in a study of blood T cell repertoires in COVID-19. As for the study in general: Samples of COVID-19 (acute and convalescent) were obtained from the United States, Italy and Spain. In each case, the material was cDNA or gDNA derived from T cells, B-cell-depleted T cells, or PBMCs.

Germline CDR1 is SNHLY and CDR2 is FYNNEI. This CDR3 region has 15 residues. Trimming shortened V by 8 bases and J by 2 bases, and 18 bases separated the two germline ends. This clone was picked up one time. Per the original methods: Amplified reference gene primers provided the basis for estimating nucleated cell counts. Produced via immunoSEQ multiplex PCR; TCRdb's table is partial and in-frame only. Clone size and V and J calls were adopted from that table, with D and trimming inferred from the DNA. The repertoire holds under 250,000 clones, with around 84% as singletons. The rearrangement joins TRBV2 to TRBJ1-2; weak D call: TRBD1 (6 bases). The receptor was isolated from a man between 50 and 59 years old who had recovered from COVID-19. The source material was peripheral blood. The CDR3 loop is CASRKLRGGNYGYTF. The DNA of the CDR3 is TGTGCCAGCCGAAAGTTAAGGGGGGGGAACTATGGCTACACCTTC.